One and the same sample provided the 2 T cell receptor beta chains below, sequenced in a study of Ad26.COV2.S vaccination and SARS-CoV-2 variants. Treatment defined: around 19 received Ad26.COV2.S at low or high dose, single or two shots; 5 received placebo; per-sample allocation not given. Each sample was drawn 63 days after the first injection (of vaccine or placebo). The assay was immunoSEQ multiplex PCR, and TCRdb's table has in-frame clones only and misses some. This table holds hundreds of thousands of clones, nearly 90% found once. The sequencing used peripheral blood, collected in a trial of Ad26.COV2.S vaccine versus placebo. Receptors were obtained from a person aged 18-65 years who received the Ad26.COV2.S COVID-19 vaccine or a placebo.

CDR3 region: CASSSLGAGNYGYTF. The CDR3 coding sequence is TGCGCCAGTTCCTCCCTAGGGGCAGGAAACTATGGCTACACCTTC. V gene TRBV5-1 combines with J gene TRBJ1-2; D perhaps matches TRBD1 (5 bases). The CDR3 is 15 amino acids. V lost 8 bases to trimming and J lost 2 bases, with 19 bases between them. Germline V gene sequence: CDR1 SGHRS, CDR2 YFSETQ.

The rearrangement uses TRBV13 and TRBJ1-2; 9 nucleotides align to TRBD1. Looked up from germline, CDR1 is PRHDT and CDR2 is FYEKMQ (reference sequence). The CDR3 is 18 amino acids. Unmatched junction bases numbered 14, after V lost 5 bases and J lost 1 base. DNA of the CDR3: TGTGCCAGCAGCCCCCGGGGGACAGGGAAGATTGGTAACTATGGCTACACCTTC. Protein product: CASSPRGTGKIGNYGYTF.